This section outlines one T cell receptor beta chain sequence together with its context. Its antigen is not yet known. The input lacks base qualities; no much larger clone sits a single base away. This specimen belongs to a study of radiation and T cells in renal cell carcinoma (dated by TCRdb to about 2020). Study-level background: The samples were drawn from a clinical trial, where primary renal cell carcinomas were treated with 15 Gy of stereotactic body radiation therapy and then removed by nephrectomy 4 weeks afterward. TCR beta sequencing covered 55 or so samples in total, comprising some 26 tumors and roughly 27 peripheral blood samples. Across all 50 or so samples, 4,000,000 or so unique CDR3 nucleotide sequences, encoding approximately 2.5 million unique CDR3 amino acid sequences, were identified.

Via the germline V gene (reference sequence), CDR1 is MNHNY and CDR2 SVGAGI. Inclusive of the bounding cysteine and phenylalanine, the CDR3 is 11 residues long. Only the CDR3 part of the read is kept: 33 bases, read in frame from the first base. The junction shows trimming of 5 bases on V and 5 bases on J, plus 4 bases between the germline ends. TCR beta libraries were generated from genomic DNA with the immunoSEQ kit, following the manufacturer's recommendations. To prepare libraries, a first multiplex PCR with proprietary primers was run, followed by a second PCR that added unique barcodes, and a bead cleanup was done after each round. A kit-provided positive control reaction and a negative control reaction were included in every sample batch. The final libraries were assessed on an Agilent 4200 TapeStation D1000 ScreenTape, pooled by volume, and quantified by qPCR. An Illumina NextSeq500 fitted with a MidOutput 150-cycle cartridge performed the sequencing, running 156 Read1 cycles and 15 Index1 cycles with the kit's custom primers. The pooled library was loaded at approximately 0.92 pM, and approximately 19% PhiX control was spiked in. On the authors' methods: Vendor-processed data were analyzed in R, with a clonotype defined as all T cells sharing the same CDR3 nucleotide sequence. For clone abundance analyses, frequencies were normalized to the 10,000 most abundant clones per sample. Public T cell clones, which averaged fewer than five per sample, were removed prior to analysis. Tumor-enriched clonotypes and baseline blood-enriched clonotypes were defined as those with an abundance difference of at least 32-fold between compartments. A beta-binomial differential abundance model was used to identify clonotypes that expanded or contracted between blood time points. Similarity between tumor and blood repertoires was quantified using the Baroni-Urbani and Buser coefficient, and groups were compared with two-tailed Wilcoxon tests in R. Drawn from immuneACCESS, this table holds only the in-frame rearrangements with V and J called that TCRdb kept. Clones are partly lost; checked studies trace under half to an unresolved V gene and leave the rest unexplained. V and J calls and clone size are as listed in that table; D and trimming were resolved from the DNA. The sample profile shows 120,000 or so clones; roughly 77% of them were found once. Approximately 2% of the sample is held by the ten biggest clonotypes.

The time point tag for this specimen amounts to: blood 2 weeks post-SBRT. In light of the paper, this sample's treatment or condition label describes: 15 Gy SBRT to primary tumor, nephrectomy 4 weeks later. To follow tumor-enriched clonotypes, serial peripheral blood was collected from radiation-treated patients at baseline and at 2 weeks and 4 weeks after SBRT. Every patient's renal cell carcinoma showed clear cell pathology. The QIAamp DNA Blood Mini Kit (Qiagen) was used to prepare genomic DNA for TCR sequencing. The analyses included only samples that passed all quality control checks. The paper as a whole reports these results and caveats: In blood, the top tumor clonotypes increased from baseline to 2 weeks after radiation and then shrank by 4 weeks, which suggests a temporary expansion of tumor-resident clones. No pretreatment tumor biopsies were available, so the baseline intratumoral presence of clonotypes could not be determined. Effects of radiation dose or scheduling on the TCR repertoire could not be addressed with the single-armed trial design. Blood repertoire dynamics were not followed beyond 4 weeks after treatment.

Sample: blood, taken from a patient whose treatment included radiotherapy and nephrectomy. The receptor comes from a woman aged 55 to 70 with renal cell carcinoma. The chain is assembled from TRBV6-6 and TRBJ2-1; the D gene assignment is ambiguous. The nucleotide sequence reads TGTGCCAGCAGTCCCAACAATGAGCAGTTCTTC. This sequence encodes CASSPNNEQFF.